The rows below give T cell receptor beta chains drawn from one sample of a study of cytomegalovirus exposure and HLA in healthy donors. TCRdb's table, derived via immunoSEQ multiplex PCR, lists solely in-frame clones and lacks some. The table has 95,000 to 100,000 clones, about 80% seen once. Sequenced input: PBMCs. The receptors derive from a man aged 35 to 55 in good health and CMV-seronegative. The CDR3 runs from the conserved cysteine through the conserved F or W. Each record gives: J gene, D gene, clone size, V gene, CDR3 DNA, CDR3 protein. The D gene is left open where the match is weak. Expanded clones are given a class, and other clones once, few, many or no size at all.

>TRBJ2-5|TRBD2|-|TRBV7-9
TGTTCCAGCAGCCTGTCGGCAGGGCGGGGGGAGACCCAGTACTTC
CSSSLSAGRGETQYF
>TRBJ1-6|-|-|TRBV5-6
TGTGCCAGCAGCTTGGGCCTGAGTAATTCACCCCTCCACTTT
CASSLGLSNSPLHF
>TRBJ1-5|TRBD1|-|TRBV7-2
TGTGCCAGCAGCCGAGGAACCGGGACAGGCAATCAGCCCCAGCATTTT
CASSRGTGTGNQPQHF
>TRBJ2-3|TRBD2|-|TRBV27
TGTGCCAGCAGTTCACAAGGACTAGCGGGGGGTCGAGATACGCAGTATTTT
CASSSQGLAGGRDTQYF
>TRBJ2-1|TRBD1|-|TRBV27
TGTGCCAGCACTATGAATCGACCGGGACAGGCAATCCATGAGCAGTTCTTC
CASTMNRPGQAIHEQFF
>TRBJ1-2|TRBD1|once|TRBV28
TGTGCCATCGAGCTGACAGGGCGGTATGGCTACACCTTC
CAIELTGRYGYTF
>TRBJ2-7|TRBD2|-|TRBV6-6
TGTGCCAGCAGTTCTAGCGGGGGGACCTACGAGCAGTACTTC
CASSSSGGTYEQYF
>TRBJ2-7|-|-|TRBV18
TGTGCCAGCTCACCCGGGGTAAGCTACGAGCAGTACTTC
CASSPGVSYEQYF
>TRBJ2-5|TRBD1|few|TRBV7-8
TGTGCCAGCAGCTCCGGACAGGGTGGGGAGACCCAGTACTTC
CASSSGQGGETQYF
>TRBJ2-1|TRBD2|-|TRBV9
TGTGCCAGCAGCGTAGAAGTACTAGCGGGAGGTAATGAGCAGTTCTTC
CASSVEVLAGGNEQFF
>TRBJ2-7|-|once|TRBV27
TGTGCCAGCAGTTCAGGGGCCCTTGATACCTACGAGCAGTACTTC
CASSSGALDTYEQYF
>TRBJ2-3|TRBD2|few|TRBV7-2
TGTGCCAGCAGCATCGGACTAGCGGGAGGAGGAGATACGCAGTATTTT
CASSIGLAGGGDTQYF
>TRBJ2-1|-|-|TRBV30
TGTGCCTGTCTCCTTCGGGGCTCCTACAATGAGCAGTTCTTC
CACLLRGSYNEQFF
>TRBJ2-5|-|-|TRBV11-2
TGTGCCAGCAGAAGTTCAGGCACTGAGACCCAGTACTTC
CASRSSGTETQYF
>TRBJ1-5|TRBD1|once|TRBV7-9
TGTTCCAGCAGCTACAGGGGCGACGATCAGCCCCAGCATTTT
CSSSYRGDDQPQHF
>TRBJ2-5|TRBD2|-|TRBV29-1
TGCAGCGTTCCGGGGGGGGGTGAGCAGTACTTC
CSVPGGGEQYF
>TRBJ2-7|TRBD1|-|TRBV5-1
TGCGCCAGCAGCTGGACAGGGGGCGGGACAACCTACGAGCAGTACTTC
CASSWTGGGTTYEQYF
>TRBJ2-7|TRBD2|-|TRBV19
TGTGCCAGTAGCCTTAGCGGGGGAAGCTCCTACGAGCAGTACTTC
CASSLSGGSSYEQYF
>TRBJ2-7|-|few|TRBV7-9
TGTGCCAGCACCACAGGGACGGGCGAGCAGTACTTC
CASTTGTGEQYF
>TRBJ2-1|TRBD2|-|TRBV7-9
TGTGCCAGCAGCTTAGGTTGGCGGGAGGGTTACAATGAGCAGTTCTTC
CASSLGWREGYNEQFF
>TRBJ1-1|-|few|TRBV6-4
TGTGCCAGCAGTGAATCCTCGGCAGGGGCAACTGAAGCTTTCTTT
CASSESSAGATEAFF
>TRBJ2-7|TRBD1|-|TRBV19
TGTGCCAGTAGTCCGGGACAGGGGGCCTACGAGCAGTACTTC
CASSPGQGAYEQYF
>TRBJ2-1|-|-|TRBV6-5
TGTGCCAGCAGCCCCGCCGGAGACAATGAGCAGTTCTTC
CASSPAGDNEQFF
>TRBJ1-3|TRBD1|once|TRBV28
TGTGCCAGCAGTTCATACCGGACAGGGCTATCGTCTGGAAACACCATATATTTT
CASSSYRTGLSSGNTIYF
>TRBJ1-5|-|-|TRBV10-3
TGTGCCATCAGTGAGTCTTTGGCCGGAGGTATTCAGCCCCAGCATTTT
CAISESLAGGIQPQHF
>TRBJ2-2|-|few|TRBV7-9
TGTTCCAGCAGCCCTTTTCGCGGGGAAAACACCGGGGAGCTGTTTTTT
CSSSPFRGENTGELFF
>TRBJ2-3|-|once|TRBV7-9
TGTGCCAGCAGCTTAGGAGCAGATACGCAGTATTTT
CASSLGADTQYF
>TRBJ2-7|-|-|TRBV5-1
TGCGCCAGCAGCCTAGACGAGCAGTACTTC
CASSLDEQYF
>TRBJ2-7|TRBD2|-|TRBV9
TGTGCCAGCAGCGTAGGGGGACTAGCGGGGACGTACGAGCAGTACTTC
CASSVGGLAGTYEQYF
>TRBJ1-2|-|once|TRBV28
TGTGCCAGCCAATGGACGGCGAAGGGGGGCTACACCTTC
CASQWTAKGGYTF
>TRBJ1-4|-|-|TRBV28
TGTGCCAGCAGTTTGCAGGGCCTTAATGAAAAACTGTTTTTT
CASSLQGLNEKLFF
>TRBJ2-5|-|-|TRBV4-2
TGTGCCAGCAGCCAAGCCCTAAGAGAGACCCAGTACTTC
CASSQALRETQYF
>TRBJ2-1|-|once|TRBV9
TGTGCCAGCAGCGTAGTAGCGACCGAATACAATGAGCAGTTCTTC
CASSVVATEYNEQFF
>TRBJ2-1|-|-|TRBV6-1
TGTGCCAGCGGCAAGTGGACAGCGCTAGATGAGCAGTTCTTC
CASGKWTALDEQFF
>TRBJ2-1|TRBD2|-|TRBV9
TGTGCCAGCAGCGTAAGGACTAGCGGGGGTTACAATGAGCAGTTCTTC
CASSVRTSGGYNEQFF
>TRBJ2-3|-|-|TRBV7-2
TGTGCCAGCAGCTTAATGCCTAGCGGGACAGGAGATACGCAGTATTTT
CASSLMPSGTGDTQYF
>TRBJ2-1|-|-|TRBV27
TGTGCCAGCAATGACATGGGGCTCCGCAGCTCCTACAATGAGCAGTTCTTC
CASNDMGLRSSYNEQFF
>TRBJ1-2|-|few|TRBV6-5
TGTGCCAGCAGCAACGGGGGTACTGGCTACACCTTC
CASSNGGTGYTF
>TRBJ1-2|TRBD1|-|TRBV5-1
TGCGCCAGCAGCCCCTGGACAGGGGATAACTATGGCTACACCTTC
CASSPWTGDNYGYTF
>TRBJ2-7|TRBD1|once|TRBV11-2
TGTGCCAGCAGCATCATACAGGGGAGCTACGAGCAGTACTTC
CASSIIQGSYEQYF
>TRBJ2-3|TRBD2|-|TRBV4-3
TGCGCCAGCAGCCAAGAACTAGCGGCACACACAGATACGCAGTATTTT
CASSQELAAHTDTQYF
>TRBJ1-6|-|-|TRBV7-2
TGTGCCAGCAGCTTGGGGTGGGGGGGGGCGGGTAATTCACCCCTCCACTTT
CASSLGWGGAGNSPLHF
>TRBJ2-5|-|once|TRBV18
TGTGCCAGCTCACCTTCGGCCCAGGCTGGTCCCCAGTACTTC
CASSPSAQAGPQYF
>TRBJ2-3|TRBD2|few|TRBV18
TGTGCCAGCTCACCACTTGGGGGGGGCACAGATACGCAGTATTTT
CASSPLGGGTDTQYF
>TRBJ1-2|-|-|TRBV18
TGTGCCAGCTCGAGGGCAGGGGATAGTAACTATGGCTACACCTTC
CASSRAGDSNYGYTF
>TRBJ2-7|TRBD2|-|TRBV7-2
TGTGCCAGCAGCTTAGTGGTCGGGGCTAGCGGGGGACCGTACGAGCAGTACTTC
CASSLVVGASGGPYEQYF
>TRBJ1-5|TRBD1|-|TRBV10-3
TGTGCCATCAGTCGGACAGGGGCCAATCAGCCCCAGCATTTT
CAISRTGANQPQHF
>TRBJ2-5|-|-|TRBV15
TGTGCCACCAGCAGAGACAGGTCCGGGATGGAGACCCAGTACTTC
CATSRDRSGMETQYF
>TRBJ2-7|TRBD1|-|TRBV7-2
TGTGCCAGCAGCTGGGGACAGGGGAGGAACGAGCAGTACTTC
CASSWGQGRNEQYF
>TRBJ1-2|-|-|TRBV2
TGTGCCAGCAGTAATAGGACTTTAAACTATGGCTACACCTTC
CASSNRTLNYGYTF
>TRBJ2-5|TRBD2|few|TRBV2
TGTGCCAGCAGGGCCCGACTAGCGGGGGGGCGAGAGACCCAGTACTTC
CASRARLAGGRETQYF
>TRBJ2-5|-|-|TRBV5-4
TGTGCCAGCAGCCGCGGGACCAGGGTAATACAAGAGACCCAGTACTTC
CASSRGTRVIQETQYF
>TRBJ2-7|TRBD1|-|TRBV4-3
TGCGCCAGCAGCCTAACTAGACAGGGGTACGAGCAGTACTTC
CASSLTRQGYEQYF
>TRBJ1-6|-|-|TRBV6-6
TGTGCCAGCAGTCCCGCTCGAGGAGATAATTCACCCCTCCACTTT
CASSPARGDNSPLHF
>TRBJ2-7|TRBD1|-|TRBV18
TGTGCCAGCTCCCTTGGGACAGACTACGAGCAGTACTTC
CASSLGTDYEQYF
>TRBJ1-1|-|few|TRBV7-9
TGTTCCAGCAGCCCGGGGGGGATTGAAGCTTTCTTT
CSSSPGGIEAFF